The 22 T cell receptor beta chains given below trace back to one sample, sequenced in a study of T cell changes during pregnancy in multiple sclerosis. Only in-frame clones appear in the TCRdb table, and some are missing; sequencing was by immunoSEQ multiplex PCR. This table holds more than 60,000 clones, around 90% found once. Sequenced material: peripheral blood, taken before pregnancy. These receptors were obtained from a female donor with multiple sclerosis, enrolled in a pregnancy study.

This chain connects TRBV7-9 to TRBJ1-2; 9 bases are a match to TRBD1. Unmatched junction bases numbered 7, after V lost 3 bases and J lost 8 bases. This CDR3 has 14 residues. Germline V lookup: CDR1 SEHNR, CDR2 FQNEAQ (reference sequence). The CDR3 protein is CASSLGTGRDGYTF. For the CDR3, the DNA is TGTGCCAGCAGCTTGGGGACAGGGCGGGACGGCTACACCTTC.

In DNA form, the CDR3 reads TGTGCCAGCAGTTACCGGCAGGGTAATCAGCCCCAGCATTTT. It translates to CASSYRQGNQPQHF. This chain uses TRBV6-5 with TRBJ1-5; possible D gene TRBD1, 5 bases. Between the trimmed V and J ends, which lost 2 bases and 4 bases, there was a span of 9 bases. This CDR3 is 14 amino acids long. Per the germline V gene, CDR1 is MNHEY and CDR2 is SVGAGI.

The chain uses TRBV6-5 and TRBJ2-1, with 9 positions matching TRBD1. This CDR3 is 16 amino acids long. Germline values: CDR1 MNHEY, CDR2 SVGAGI. The junction had 8 bases not matched to a gene; V was cut back by 2 bases and J by 6 bases. The CDR3 DNA follows: TGTGCCAGCAGTTACCCGCCGGGACAGGGAAGCAATGAGCAGTTCTTC. It codes for CASSYPPGQGSNEQFF.

V and J are TRBV10-3 and TRBJ2-3; 10 bases are a match to TRBD2. J gave up 1 base and V 2 bases, and 0 bases lay outside the gene matches. CDR3 size: 15 residues. Germline V lookup: CDR1 ENHRY, CDR2 SYGVKD. As DNA, the CDR3 is TGTGCCATCAGTGAGACTAGCGGGGGCACAGATACGCAGTATTTT. It translates to CAISETSGGTDTQYF.

The genes are TRBV19 and TRBJ2-1; TRBD1 aligns across 9 bases. The CDR3 totals 15 residues. J lost 7 bases, V lost 2 bases, and 6 bases had no gene match. The germline CDR1 and CDR2 sequences are LNHDA and SQIVND (reference sequence). The CDR3 loop is CASSIYRGLGNEQFF. The DNA for the CDR3 is TGTGCCAGTAGTATATACAGGGGGCTAGGGAATGAGCAGTTCTTC.

This clone was detected a few times. The J gene is TRBJ1-1, the V gene TRBV2; perhaps TRBD1 as D (6 bases). Trimming took 2 bases from V and 0 from J, leaving 10 bases between them. Germline CDR1 and CDR2: SNHLY and FYNNEI. The CDR3 sequence is 15 residues long. The CDR3, as DNA: TGTGCCAGCAGTGAAACAGGGATCATGAACACTGAAGCTTTCTTT. It codes for CASSETGIMNTEAFF.

This rearrangement joins TRBV5-5 to TRBJ2-7; TRBD1 aligns across 7 bases. This CDR3 is built from 14 residues. The V gene end was trimmed by 4 bases and the J gene end by 6 bases; junction bases not matched to a gene: 10. CDR1 and CDR2 from the germline V gene are SGHKS and YYEKEE (reference sequence). The CDR3 bases are TGTGCCAGCAGCAACCAAGGGACAGCACCCGAGCAGTACTTC. This sequence encodes CASSNQGTAPEQYF.

V usage is TRBV7-6 and J usage is TRBJ1-4; the D is unclear. This CDR3 has 14 amino acids. The germline gives CDR1 SGHVS, CDR2 FNYEAQ. Trimming stripped 4 bases from V and 7 bases from J, with 13 bases between. CDR3 region: CASSSADGGEKLFF. DNA of the CDR3: TGTGCCAGCAGCTCCGCGGATGGAGGTGAAAAACTGTTTTTT.

The chain has TRBV7-2 and TRBJ1-6; no firm D call. CDR3 length: 15 amino acids. Deletions cut 4 bases from V and 7 bases from J, with 14 bases between. Germline values: CDR1 SGHTA, CDR2 FQGNSA. The CDR3 DNA sequence: TGTGCCAGCAGCTACCGACCAGGAGGCAATTCACCCCTCCACTTT. It is translated as CASSYRPGGNSPLHF.

V gene TRBV5-1 combines with J gene TRBJ2-2; TRBD1 is a possible D gene (6 bases). With 1 base removed from V and 0 bases from J, the gap between germline ends came to 10 bases. The CDR3 consists of 16 residues. Germline assignment: CDR1 SGHRS and CDR2 YFSETQ. DNA of the CDR3: TGCGCCAGCAGCTTGTCGGCAGGGGCGAACACCGGGGAGCTGTTTTTT. Residues: CASSLSAGANTGELFF.

The chain combines TRBV6-4 with TRBJ2-1; maybe TRBD2 (5 bases). The germline V gene encodes CDR1 MRHNA and CDR2 SNTAGT. The CDR3 contains 14 residues. The V end lost 3 bases, the J end lost 5 bases, and 11 bases lay between the germline ends. In DNA form, the CDR3 reads TGTGCCAGCAGTGAGGGAGCGGCACACAATGAGCAGTTCTTC. It yields the protein CASSEGAAHNEQFF.

The chain combines TRBV18 with TRBJ2-7; 12 bases are shared with TRBD2. This CDR3 has 17 residues. CDR1 is KGHSH and CDR2 is LQKENI in the germline V gene. The V gene end was trimmed by 0 bases and the J gene end by 5 bases; junction bases not matched to a gene: 8. The CDR3 DNA follows: TGTGCCAGCTCACCACCGGGACTAGCGGGCGGCTACCACGAGCAGTACTTC. Translation: CASSPPGLAGGYHEQYF.

The chain employs TRBV30 and TRBJ2-1; 8 bases map to TRBD2. Germline-derived CDR1 and CDR2 are GTSNPN and SVGIG (reference sequence). The CDR3 loop spans 15 amino acids. Unmatched junction bases numbered 9, after V lost 2 bases and J lost 6 bases. CDR3 DNA: TGTGCCTGGAGTAGTGTGGTAGCGGGGATCAATGAGCAGTTCTTC. This translates into CAWSSVVAGINEQFF.

The V gene is TRBV15, the J gene TRBJ1-5; 7 positions agree with TRBD1. The germline V gene has CDR1 LNHNV and CDR2 YYDKDF (reference sequence). This CDR3 is built from 17 residues. The V gene end was trimmed by 0 bases and the J gene end by 7 bases; junction bases not matched to a gene: 12. The CDR3 region is CATSRDLARGLGQPQHF. DNA of the CDR3: TGTGCCACCAGCAGAGATTTGGCCAGGGGGTTAGGGCAGCCCCAGCATTTT.

The chain recombines TRBV7-9 with TRBJ1-1; no definite D call. The germline CDR1 and CDR2 sequences are SEHNR and FQNEAQ (reference sequence). Trimming cost V 8 bases and J 7 bases, with 14 bases left between them. This CDR3 contains 12 residues. The CDR3 region has the DNA TGTGCCAGCCTCACTGCGCCCCGTGAAGCTTTCTTT. This codes for CASLTAPREAFF.

This rearrangement joins TRBV6-4 to TRBJ2-7, with a weak D call TRBD2 (5 bases). There are 14 residues in the CDR3. CDR1 and CDR2 (germline): MRHNA, SNTAGT. Trimming removed 4 bases from V and 3 bases from J, with 13 bases in between. The DNA for the CDR3 is TGTGCCAGCAGTGGGGAGCCCCCTATCTACGAGCAGTACTTC. Protein sequence: CASSGEPPIYEQYF.

This sequence joins TRBV6-1 and TRBJ2-7; TRBD2 matches at 9 bases. Germline values: CDR1 MNHNS, CDR2 SASEGT. V shed 4 bases, J shed 4 bases, and the junction held 2 bases outside the gene matches. The CDR3 consists of 13 residues. Here the CDR3 reads CASSVGLAYEQYF. CDR3 sequence (DNA): TGTGCCAGCAGTGTGGGACTAGCTTACGAGCAGTACTTC.

The V call is TRBV6-1, the J call TRBJ1-1; possibly TRBD1 for D (6 bases). Germline-derived CDR1 and CDR2 are MNHNS and SASEGT. CDR3 size: 13 residues. V dropped 6 bases and J dropped 5 bases, with 13 bases sitting between them. DNA of the CDR3: TGTGCCAGCAGAATAGGGGGTCGAACTGAAGCTTTCTTT. It yields the protein CASRIGGRTEAFF.

The chain links TRBV27 to TRBJ1-5; D not resolved. The germline V gene encodes CDR1 MNHEY and CDR2 SMNVEV (reference sequence). V gave up 3 bases and J gave up 2 bases, with 2 bases separating them. The CDR3 runs 12 residues. For the CDR3, the DNA is TGTGCCAGCAGTTTCGGCAATCAGCCCCAGCATTTT. It codes for CASSFGNQPQHF.

This clone was counted once. V and J are TRBV15 and TRBJ1-2; 9 nucleotides line up with TRBD1. The germline V gene encodes CDR1 LNHNV and CDR2 YYDKDF (reference sequence). The CDR3 has 14 amino acids. Trimming cost V 6 bases and J 3 bases; bases outside gene matches: 5. The CDR3, as DNA: TGTGCCACCAGACCCCGGGACAGGGACTATGGCTACACCTTC. Amino acids: CATRPRDRDYGYTF.

CDR3 coding DNA: TGTGCCAGCTCTTACAGGTCCTCTGGGGCCAACGTCCTGACTTTC. It yields the protein CASSYRSSGANVLTF. The chain combines TRBV7-3 with TRBJ2-6, with a tentative D call TRBD1 (5 bases). CDR1 and CDR2 from the germline V gene are SGHTA and FQGTGA. This CDR3 has 15 residues. Trimming took 8 bases from V and 0 from J, leaving 11 bases between them.

The chain combines TRBV19 with TRBJ1-5; 7 bases align to TRBD1. With 9 bases clipped from V and 3 bases from J, the junction kept 11 bases outside the gene matches. The CDR3 is made up of 15 amino acids. Germline V lookup: CDR1 LNHDA, CDR2 SQIVND (reference sequence). The CDR3 loop is CASSGRQGPNQPQHF. CDR3 in DNA: TGTGCCAGCAGTGGTCGACAGGGCCCCAATCAGCCCCAGCATTTT. The whole variable domain, filled in from reference TRBV19 and TRBJ1-5, reads DGGITQSPKYLFRKEGQNVTLSCEQNLNHDAMYWYRQDPGQGLRLIYYSQIVNDFQKGDIAEGYSVSREKKESFPLTVTSAQKNPTAFYLCASSGRQGPNQPQHFGDGTRLSIL.